This paragraph covers one TCR beta chain sequence. Orbital computed tomography, thyroid ultrasound, serum thyroxine and TRAb, and clinical symptoms together informed the diagnoses. The sample is drawn from a study of T cells in Graves' hyperthyroidism and ophthalmopathy. Amplification targeted TCR beta CDR3 regions from RNA transcripts. When the TCR CDR3 underwent first-round RT-PCR, the HTBI primer set was used. TCRdb analysed the multiplex PCR reads with MiXCR anew, one entry per CDR3 protein. The table records some 620,000 distinct CDR3 sequences, around 15% of them present only once. This clonotype was obtained from a woman in her 30s with Graves' hyperthyroidism. The sample consisted of blood.

Here the CDR3 reads CASSSTTGWYNEKLFF. As DNA, the CDR3 is TGTGCCAGCAGTTCCACGACAGGGTGGTATAATGAAAAACTGTTTTTT. V usage is TRBV27 and J usage is TRBJ1-4, with TRBD1 matching over 7 bases. This CDR3 contains 16 residues. Germline trimming cut 4 bases from V and 4 bases from J; bases unmatched to any gene: 9. The germline CDR1 and CDR2 sequences are MNHEY and SMNVEV (reference sequence).